The sequence of this TCR beta chain was determined in a study of blood T cell repertoires in COVID-19. Looking at the study overall: Researchers got acute and convalescent COVID-19 samples from the United States, Italy and Spain. PBMCs, B-cell-depleted T cells, or T cells provided the cDNA or gDNA that made up the material.

In the original analysis: Nucleated cell number was recorded as an estimate derived from reference gene primer amplification. The assay was immunoSEQ multiplex PCR, and TCRdb's table has in-frame clones only and misses some. V and J calls and clone size are given by that table; D and trimming were obtained from the DNA. The repertoire has 78,000 or so clones, about four fifths of them found once; the top ten carry roughly 9%. Trimming took off 6 bases at V and 6 bases at J, with 18 bases between the two ends. Germline CDR1 reads MDHEN; CDR2 reads SYDVKM. The CDR3 is 14 amino acids. The sequenced sample consisted of peripheral blood. The receptor was isolated from a human donor in a cohort sampled during active COVID-19. The V and J genes are TRBV28 and TRBJ2-7; D remains unclear. This chain's CDR3 is CASSSYYPGTEQYF. CDR3 nucleotides: TGTGCCAGCAGCTCGTATTACCCTGGCACCGAGCAGTACTTC.